This TCR beta chain was observed in a study of T cells in Graves' hyperthyroidism and ophthalmopathy (dated by TCRdb to the late 2010s). As for the study more broadly: To identify TCR V-J signatures that set the groups apart, the researchers used a discovery cohort of about a hundred patients, made up of 40 to 45 with Graves' ophthalmopathy and approximately 57 with stable Graves' hyperthyroidism. The 85 to 100 discovery patients were randomly split 7:3 into training and test sets. In several Graves' hyperthyroidism patients, the study also compared T-cell repertoires from thyroid tissue with T-cell repertoires from blood. Whether ophthalmopathy could be predicted prospectively was tested in an independent validation cohort made up of roughly 20 hyperthyroidism patients plus 17 patients who later progressed to ophthalmopathy. According to the paper, TCR Vbeta CDR3 sequencing was carried out on 135 peripheral blood samples, which came from 40 to 45 ophthalmopathy, under 80 hyperthyroidism and some 17 progressor patients. Following sampling, methimazole starting at 30 mg daily was given to hyperthyroidism patients, and high-dose intravenous methylprednisolone was given to ophthalmopathy patients. Findings and caveats that apply to the study as a whole: In validation, the model predicted progression to ophthalmopathy with roughly 66% sensitivity and 72% to 85% specificity, a median of around 6.6 months before onset. Most expanded thyroid clonotypes (frequency above 0.001) were also found in blood, which suggests that blood repertoires may mirror thyroid immune responses. A 13 V-J signature model separated ophthalmopathy from stable hyperthyroidism, with about 88% sensitivity and about 81% specificity in cross-validation and 80%/75% in testing. No statistical method was used to fix the sample size in advance, and group allocation was not hidden from the investigators.

TCR beta CDR3 regions were amplified from RNA transcripts. The TCR CDR3 was subjected to a first round of RT-PCR using the HTBI primer set and the Qiagen OneStep RT-PCR kit. Libraries were constructed in a second round of multiplex PCR, after which size selection and purification were carried out. Sequencing of the libraries was done on an Illumina HiSeq2000 using paired-end 100 bp reads. Concerning the study's data processing: SOAPnuke was used to process the raw data, removing reads that contained adapters or uncalled bases, had a mean Phred below 15, or lacked an exact match to the constant primer or identifier. COPE v1.2.5 was used to merge the high-quality paired reads, and each unique nucleotide sequence was defined as a clonotype. MiTCR v1.1 was used to align the clonotypes against IMGT TRBV, TRBD and TRBJ reference segments. Only V-J combinations with frequency above 0.0001, covering 99.2% of repertoires, were analysed. The TCS score was defined as F50 (clonal expansion) divided by E x V (chaos), with BLOSUM62-based TCRdist calculated between CDR3 peptides within each V-J. Welch's t-statistics and random forest reduced 500 to 650 V-J features to roughly 13, which were used in a naive Bayes classifier (R e1071). Thyroid-blood repertoire similarity was quantified with the Morisita-Horn index. Clones were called with MiXCR by TCRdb after fastp trimmed the public reads at Q25, and only in-frame beta chains were retained. Every distinct CDR3 protein forms one entry, paired with its most common genes and DNA. What appears here as the V and J calls and clone size reflects TCRdb's work, not the paper's. For this sample there are 530,000 or so distinct CDR3 sequences; around 45% appear just once. The ten largest clones represent 7.5% to 8.5% of the sample.

The count of this clonotype is one. Its antigen is currently not known. No per-base quality is available; no much larger clone lies one base away. A read on its own is weak evidence. Graves' hyperthyroidism was defined as stable when no progression to ophthalmopathy occurred over 18 months of follow-up. Hyperthyroidism patients were aged 18 to 65 years and newly diagnosed, with disease duration of less than 2 months. The study excluded patients with uncontrolled infections, other autoimmune diseases, pregnancy or lactation. Diagnoses relied on clinical symptoms, serum thyroxine and TRAb, thyroid ultrasound and orbital computed tomography. Total RNA was extracted using Trizol reagent, and RNA quality was assessed on an Agilent 2100 Bioanalyzer. Trimming at the junction amounts to 3 bases on V and 8 bases on J, and the germline ends lie 7 bases apart. The CDR3 goes from the cysteine to the phenylalanine over 10 residues. Solely the CDR3 DNA is kept, with 30 bases framed from the first base. CDR1 is given as SQVTM and CDR2 as ANQGSEA, both from the germline V gene.

The sample was peripheral blood or thyroid tissue (not recorded which). The chain links TRBV29-1 with TRBJ1-2; the D gene cannot be resolved reliably. This TCR was recovered from a woman between 18 and 29 years old with Graves' hyperthyroidism. The nucleotide sequence is TGCAGCGTTGAGGCGGGAGGCTACACCTTC. Translated, this gives CSVEAGGYTF.